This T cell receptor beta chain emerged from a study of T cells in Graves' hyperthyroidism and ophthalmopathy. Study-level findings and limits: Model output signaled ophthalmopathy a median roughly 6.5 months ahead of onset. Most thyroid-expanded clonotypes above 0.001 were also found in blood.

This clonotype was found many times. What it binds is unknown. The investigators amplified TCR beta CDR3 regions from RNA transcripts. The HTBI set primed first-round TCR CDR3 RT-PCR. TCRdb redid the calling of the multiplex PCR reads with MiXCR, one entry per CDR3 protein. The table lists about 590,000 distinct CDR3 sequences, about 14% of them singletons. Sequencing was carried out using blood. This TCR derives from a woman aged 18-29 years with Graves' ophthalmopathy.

Written as DNA, the CDR3 is TGTGCCAGCAGCCGATCCGGGACCGTCGAAGCTTTCTTT. Its protein product is CASSRSGTVEAFF. The J gene is TRBJ1-1, the V gene TRBV7-2; a weak D match, TRBD1 (5 bases). V gave up 5 bases and J gave up 8 bases, with 15 bases separating them. In germline, CDR1 is SGHTA, CDR2 FQGNSA. This CDR3 is built from 13 residues. Looking up the rest from reference TRBV7-2 and TRBJ1-1 gives the full variable domain: GAGVSQSPSNKVTEKGKDVELRCDPISGHTALYWYRQSLGQGLEFLIYFQGNSAPDKSGLPSDRFSAERTGGSVSTLTIQRTQQEDSAVYLCASSRSGTVEAFFGQGTRLTVV.